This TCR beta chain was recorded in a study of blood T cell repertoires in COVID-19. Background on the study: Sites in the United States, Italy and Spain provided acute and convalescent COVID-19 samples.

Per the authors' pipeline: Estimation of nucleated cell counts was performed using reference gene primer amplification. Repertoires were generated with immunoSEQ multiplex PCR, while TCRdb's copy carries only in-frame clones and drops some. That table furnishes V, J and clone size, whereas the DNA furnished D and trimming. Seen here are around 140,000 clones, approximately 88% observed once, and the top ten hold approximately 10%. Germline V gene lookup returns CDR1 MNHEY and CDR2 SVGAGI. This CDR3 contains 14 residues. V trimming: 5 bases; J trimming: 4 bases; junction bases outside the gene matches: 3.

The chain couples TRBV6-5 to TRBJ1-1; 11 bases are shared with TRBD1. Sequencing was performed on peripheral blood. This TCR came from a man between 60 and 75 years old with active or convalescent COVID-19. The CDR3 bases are TGTGCCAGCAGTCTAGGGACAGGGGGCACTGAAGCTTTCTTT. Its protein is CASSLGTGGTEAFF.